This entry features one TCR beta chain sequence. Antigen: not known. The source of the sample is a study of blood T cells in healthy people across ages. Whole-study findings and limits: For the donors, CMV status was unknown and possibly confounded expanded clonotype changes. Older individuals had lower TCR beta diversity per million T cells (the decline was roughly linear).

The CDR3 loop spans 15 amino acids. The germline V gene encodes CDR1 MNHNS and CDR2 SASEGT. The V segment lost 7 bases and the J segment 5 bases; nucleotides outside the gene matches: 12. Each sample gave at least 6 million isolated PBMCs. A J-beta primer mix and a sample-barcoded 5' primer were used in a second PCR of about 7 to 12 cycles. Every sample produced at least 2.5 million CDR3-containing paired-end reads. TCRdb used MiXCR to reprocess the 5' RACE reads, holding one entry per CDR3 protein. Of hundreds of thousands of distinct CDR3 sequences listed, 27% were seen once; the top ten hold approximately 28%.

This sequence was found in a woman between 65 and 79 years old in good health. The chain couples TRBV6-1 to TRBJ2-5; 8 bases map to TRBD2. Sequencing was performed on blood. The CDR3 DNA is TGTGCCAGCACCTCTAGCGGGTCCTCCCGGGAGACCCAGTACTTC. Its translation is CASTSSGSSRETQYF.